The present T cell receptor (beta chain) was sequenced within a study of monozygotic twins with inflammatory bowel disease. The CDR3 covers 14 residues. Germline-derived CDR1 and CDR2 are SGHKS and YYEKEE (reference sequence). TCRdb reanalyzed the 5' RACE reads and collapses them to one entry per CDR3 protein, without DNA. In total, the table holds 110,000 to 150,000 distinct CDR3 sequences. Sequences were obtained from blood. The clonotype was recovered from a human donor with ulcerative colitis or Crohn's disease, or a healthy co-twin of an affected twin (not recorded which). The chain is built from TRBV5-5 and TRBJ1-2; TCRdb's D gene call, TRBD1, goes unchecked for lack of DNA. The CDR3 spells CASSLQGLGYGYTF.